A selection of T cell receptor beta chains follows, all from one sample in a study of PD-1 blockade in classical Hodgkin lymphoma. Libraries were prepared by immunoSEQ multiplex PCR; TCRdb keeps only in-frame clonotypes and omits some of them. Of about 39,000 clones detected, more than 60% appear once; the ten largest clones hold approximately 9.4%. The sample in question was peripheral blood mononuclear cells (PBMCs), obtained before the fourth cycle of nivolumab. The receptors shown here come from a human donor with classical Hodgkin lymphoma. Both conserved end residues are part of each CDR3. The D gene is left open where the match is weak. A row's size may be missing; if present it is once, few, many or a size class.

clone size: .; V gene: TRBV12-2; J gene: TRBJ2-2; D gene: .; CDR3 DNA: TGTGCAAGTCGCCCGCGACAGAGTCTCCCTAACACCGGGGAGCTGTTTTTT; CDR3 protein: CASRPRQSLPNTGELFF
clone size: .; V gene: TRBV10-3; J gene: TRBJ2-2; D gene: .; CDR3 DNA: TGTGCCATCAGTGTCGGAGGGGTCGGGGAGCTGTTTTTT; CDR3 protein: CAISVGGVGELFF
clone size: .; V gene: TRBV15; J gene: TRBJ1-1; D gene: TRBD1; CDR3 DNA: TGTGCCACCAGCAGAGGAGGGACAGGGGTCACTGAAGCTTTCTTT; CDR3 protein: CATSRGGTGVTEAFF
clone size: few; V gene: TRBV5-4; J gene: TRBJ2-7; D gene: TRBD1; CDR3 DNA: TGTGCCAGCAGCTTGATGGACAGGGGGCAGACTAACGAGCAGTACTTC; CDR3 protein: CASSLMDRGQTNEQYF
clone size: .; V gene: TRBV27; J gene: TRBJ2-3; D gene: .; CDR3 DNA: TGTGCCAGCAGTTTAACGGGAGATACGCAGTATTTT; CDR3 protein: CASSLTGDTQYF
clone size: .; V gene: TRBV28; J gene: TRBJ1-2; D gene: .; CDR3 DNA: TGTGCCAGCAGTTTATACAGGAGGTTAAACTATGGCTACACCTTC; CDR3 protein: CASSLYRRLNYGYTF
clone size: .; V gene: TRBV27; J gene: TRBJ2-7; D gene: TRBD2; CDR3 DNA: TGTGCCAGCACAGCGGGACTAGCGGGGGGAATTACCTACGAGCAGTACTTC; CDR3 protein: CASTAGLAGGITYEQYF
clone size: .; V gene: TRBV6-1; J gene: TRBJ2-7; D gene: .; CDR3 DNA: TGTGCCAGCAGTGAAGCTTGGCGGGGGCCCTCCTACGAGCAGTACTTC; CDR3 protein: CASSEAWRGPSYEQYF
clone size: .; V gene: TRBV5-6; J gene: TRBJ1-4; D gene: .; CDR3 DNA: TGTGCCAGCAGCTTCACCGGGACCCGGTCGGAAAAACTGTTTTTT; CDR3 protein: CASSFTGTRSEKLFF
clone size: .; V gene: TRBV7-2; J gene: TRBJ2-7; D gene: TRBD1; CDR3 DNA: TGTGCCAGCAGACCAGACGGCCCAGGGGGCCACGAGCAGTACTTC; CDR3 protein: CASRPDGPGGHEQYF
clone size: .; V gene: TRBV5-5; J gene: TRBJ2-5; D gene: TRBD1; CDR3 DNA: TGTGCCAGCAGCTTGGGGCCCGGGACAGGAGAGACCCAGTACTTC; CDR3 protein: CASSLGPGTGETQYF
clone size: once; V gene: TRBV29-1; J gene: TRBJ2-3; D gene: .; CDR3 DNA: TGCAGCGCTGGGGACACCCTCCGCACAGATACGCAGTATTTT; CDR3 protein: CSAGDTLRTDTQYF
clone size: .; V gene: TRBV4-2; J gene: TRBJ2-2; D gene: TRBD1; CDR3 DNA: TGTGCCAGCAGCTCGGGACAGGGACGCACCGGGGAGCTGTTTTTT; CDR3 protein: CASSSGQGRTGELFF
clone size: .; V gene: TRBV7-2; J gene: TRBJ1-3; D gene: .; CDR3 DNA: TGTGCCAGCAGCTTAACGACTTGGGGGCTTGGAAACACCATATATTTT; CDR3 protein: CASSLTTWGLGNTIYF
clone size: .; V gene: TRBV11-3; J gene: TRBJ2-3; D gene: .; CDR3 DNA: TGTGCCAGCAGCCCCCGGGACGTTGCAGGGAGTACGCAGTATTTT; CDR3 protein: CASSPRDVAGSTQYF
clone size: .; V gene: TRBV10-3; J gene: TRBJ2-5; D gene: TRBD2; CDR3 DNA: TGTGCCATCAGTGAGAGGGTTTCTGGCGGGGGACAAGAGACCCAGTACTTC; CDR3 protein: CAISERVSGGGQETQYF
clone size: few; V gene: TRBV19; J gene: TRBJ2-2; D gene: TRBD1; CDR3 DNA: TGTGCCAGTAGCGGGACAGGGGCAGACGGGGAGCTGTTTTTT; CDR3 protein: CASSGTGADGELFF
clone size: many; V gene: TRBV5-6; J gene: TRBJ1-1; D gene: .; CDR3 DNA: TGTGCCAGCAGCTTGTTTGGGAACACTGAAGCTTTCTTT; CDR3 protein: CASSLFGNTEAFF
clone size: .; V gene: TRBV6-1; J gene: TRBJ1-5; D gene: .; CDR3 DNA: TGTGCCAGCAGCACGGGAGGGTCTGGGAATCAGCCCCAGCATTTT; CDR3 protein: CASSTGGSGNQPQHF
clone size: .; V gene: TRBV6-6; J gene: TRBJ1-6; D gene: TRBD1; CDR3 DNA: TGTGCCAGCAGTCTAGGGACAGGCCGAAATTCACCCCTCCACTTT; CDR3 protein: CASSLGTGRNSPLHF
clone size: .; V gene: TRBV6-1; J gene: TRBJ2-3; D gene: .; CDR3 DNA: TGTGCCAGCATTCCGCGCAGGGGTTTCGATACGCAGTATTTT; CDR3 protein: CASIPRRGFDTQYF
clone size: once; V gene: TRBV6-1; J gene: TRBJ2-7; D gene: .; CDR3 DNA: TGTGCCAGCAGGGGGGCAGGGTTCTACGAGCAGTACTTC; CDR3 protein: CASRGAGFYEQYF
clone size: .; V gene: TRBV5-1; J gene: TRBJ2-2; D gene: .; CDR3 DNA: TGCGCCAGCAGCCCCCCCGGTCTTAACACCGGGGAGCTGTTTTTT; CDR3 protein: CASSPPGLNTGELFF
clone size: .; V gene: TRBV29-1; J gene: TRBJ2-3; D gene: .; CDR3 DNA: TGCAGCGTTGAGGGTCCCCAAGATACGCAGTATTTT; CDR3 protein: CSVEGPQDTQYF
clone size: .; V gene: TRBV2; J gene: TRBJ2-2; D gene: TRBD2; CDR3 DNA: TGTGCCAGCAGTGGGTTCCCCGGACTAGCGAGTAGTCCCGGGGAGCTGTTTTTT; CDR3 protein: CASSGFPGLASSPGELFF
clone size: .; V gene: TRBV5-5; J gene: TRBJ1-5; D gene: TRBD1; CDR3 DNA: TGTGCCAGCAGCTCGACAGGGAATAGCAATCAGCCCCAGCATTTT; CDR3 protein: CASSSTGNSNQPQHF
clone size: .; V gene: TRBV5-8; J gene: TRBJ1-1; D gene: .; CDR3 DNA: TGTGCCAGCAGCTTTTGGAACACTGAAGCTTTCTTT; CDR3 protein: CASSFWNTEAFF
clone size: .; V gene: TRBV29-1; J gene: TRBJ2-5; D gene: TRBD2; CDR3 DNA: TGCAGCGTTGAATATTGGACTAGCGGGGTAGGACTGGTAGAGACCCAGTACTTC; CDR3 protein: CSVEYWTSGVGLVETQYF
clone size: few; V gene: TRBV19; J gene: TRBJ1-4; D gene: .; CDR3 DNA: TGTGCCAGTCAGCAACCAGGGGACGGTGAAAAACTGTTTTTT; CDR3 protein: CASQQPGDGEKLFF
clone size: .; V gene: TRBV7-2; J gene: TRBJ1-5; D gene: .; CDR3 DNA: TGTGCCAGCAGCGCCGGGAGGGGGAGCAATCAGCCCCAGCATTTT; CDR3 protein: CASSAGRGSNQPQHF
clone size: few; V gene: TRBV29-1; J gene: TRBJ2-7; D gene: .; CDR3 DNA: TGCAGCGTTCGGAGGGGGGCGAACTACGAGCAGTACTTC; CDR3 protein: CSVRRGANYEQYF
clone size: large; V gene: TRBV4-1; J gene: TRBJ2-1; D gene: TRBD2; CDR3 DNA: TGCGCCAGCAGCCACAGGACTAGCGGGGGGTATGATGAGCAGTTCTTC; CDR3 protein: CASSHRTSGGYDEQFF
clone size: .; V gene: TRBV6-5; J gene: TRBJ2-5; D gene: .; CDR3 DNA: TGTGCCAGCAGTGGGGGGCAGACGAGCGGAGAGACCCAGTACTTC; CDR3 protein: CASSGGQTSGETQYF
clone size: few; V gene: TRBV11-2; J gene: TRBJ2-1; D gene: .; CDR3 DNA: TGTGCCAGCAGCTTTTTCGGGGGCTCCAATGAGCAGTTCTTC; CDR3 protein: CASSFFGGSNEQFF
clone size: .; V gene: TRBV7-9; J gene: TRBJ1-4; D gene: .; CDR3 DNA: TGTGCCAGCAGCTTAAAGGTTGGGCGGGAAAAACTGTTTTTT; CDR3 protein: CASSLKVGREKLFF
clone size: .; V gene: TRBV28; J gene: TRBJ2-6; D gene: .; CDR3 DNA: TGTGCCAGCAGTCCCTCCAGGGTGGGAGCTGGGGCCAACGTCCTGACTTTC; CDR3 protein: CASSPSRVGAGANVLTF
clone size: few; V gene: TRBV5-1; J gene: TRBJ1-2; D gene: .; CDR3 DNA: TGCGCCAGCAGCCCTGGAGGACAGTACAACTATGGCTACACCTTC; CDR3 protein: CASSPGGQYNYGYTF
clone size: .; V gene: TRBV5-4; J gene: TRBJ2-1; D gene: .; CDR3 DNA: TGTGCCAGCAGCTTGCGGGACAATGAGCAGTTCTTC; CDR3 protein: CASSLRDNEQFF
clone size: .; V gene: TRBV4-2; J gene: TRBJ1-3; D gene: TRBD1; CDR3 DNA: TGTGCCAGCAGCCAGAGGCCGACAGGGGGCGGAAACACCATATATTTT; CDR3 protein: CASSQRPTGGGNTIYF
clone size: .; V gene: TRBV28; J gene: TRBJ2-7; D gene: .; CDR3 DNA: TGTGCCAGCAGTCCCCCAGGACGGGCCTACGAGCAGTACTTC; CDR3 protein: CASSPPGRAYEQYF
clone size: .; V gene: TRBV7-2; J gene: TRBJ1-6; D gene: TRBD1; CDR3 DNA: TGTGCCAGTAGCTTGGACTCAGGGGGGATTAAGGCCCTCCACTTT; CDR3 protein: CASSLDSGGIKALHF
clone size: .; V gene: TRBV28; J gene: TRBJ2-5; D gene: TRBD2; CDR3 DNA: TGTGCCAGCAGTGTACTAGCGGGGGTTGAGACCCAGTACTTC; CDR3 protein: CASSVLAGVETQYF
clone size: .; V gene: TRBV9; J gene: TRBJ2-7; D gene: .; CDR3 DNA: TGTGCCAGCAGCGTAGGGGGTAGTCCCTACGAGCAGTACTTC; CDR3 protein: CASSVGGSPYEQYF
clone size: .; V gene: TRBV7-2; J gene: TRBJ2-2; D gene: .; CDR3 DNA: TGTGCCAGCAGCTTGCAGGACAGATTTATCCTAGCATCGGGGGAGCTGTTTTTT; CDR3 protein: CASSLQDRFILASGELFF
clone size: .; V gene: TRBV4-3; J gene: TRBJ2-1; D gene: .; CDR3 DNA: TGCGCCAGCAGCCCGGACCTTCTGATCCAGAGCTCCTACAATGAGCAGTTCTTC; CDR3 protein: CASSPDLLIQSSYNEQFF
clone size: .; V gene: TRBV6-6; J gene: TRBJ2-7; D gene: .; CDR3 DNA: TGTGCCAGCAGTTTGGGGGCGACCTCCTACGAGCAGTACTTC; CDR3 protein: CASSLGATSYEQYF
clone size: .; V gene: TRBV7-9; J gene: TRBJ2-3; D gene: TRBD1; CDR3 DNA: TGTGCCAGCAGCCCCATAGGACAGGGCCCTAGCACAGATACGCAGTATTTT; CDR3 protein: CASSPIGQGPSTDTQYF
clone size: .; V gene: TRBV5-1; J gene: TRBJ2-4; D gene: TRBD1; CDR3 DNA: TGCGCCAGCAGCTTGGCCCCTTCAGGGGGCAATAACATTCAGTACTTC; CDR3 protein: CASSLAPSGGNNIQYF
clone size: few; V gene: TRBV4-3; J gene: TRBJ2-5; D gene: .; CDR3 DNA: TGCGCCAGCAGCCAAAATCTACGAGGGGACCAAGAGACCCAGTACTTC; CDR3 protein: CASSQNLRGDQETQYF
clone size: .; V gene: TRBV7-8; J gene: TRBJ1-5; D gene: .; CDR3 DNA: TGTGCCAGCAGCCCTAGATACGTTAATCAGCCCCAGCATTTT; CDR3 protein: CASSPRYVNQPQHF
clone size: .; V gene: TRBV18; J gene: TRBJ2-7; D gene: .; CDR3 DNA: TGTGCCAGCTCAACCGGTGAACACTCCTACGAGCAGTACTTC; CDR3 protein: CASSTGEHSYEQYF
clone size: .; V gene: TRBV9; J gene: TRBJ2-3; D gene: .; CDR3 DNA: TGTGCCAGCAGCGTAGTGTCAGGGCAGAGCACAGATACGCAGTATTTT; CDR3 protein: CASSVVSGQSTDTQYF
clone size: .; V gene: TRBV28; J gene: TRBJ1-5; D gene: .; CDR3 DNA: TGTGCCAGCAGTTTATGGAATAGCAATCAGCCCCAGCATTTT; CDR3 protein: CASSLWNSNQPQHF
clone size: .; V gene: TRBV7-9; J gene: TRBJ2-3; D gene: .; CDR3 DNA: TGTGCCAGCAGCTCAATTTTTACAGATACGCAGTATTTT; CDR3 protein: CASSSIFTDTQYF
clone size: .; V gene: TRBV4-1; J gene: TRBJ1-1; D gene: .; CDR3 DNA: TGCGCCAGCAGCCTAACAACAACCCATGATTCGTGGCTCACTGAAGCTTTCTTT; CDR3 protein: CASSLTTTHDSWLTEAFF
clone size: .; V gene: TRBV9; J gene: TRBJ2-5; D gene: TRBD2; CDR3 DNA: TGTGCCAGCAGCGTGAGCGGGAACACCCAAGAGACCCAGTACTTC; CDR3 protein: CASSVSGNTQETQYF
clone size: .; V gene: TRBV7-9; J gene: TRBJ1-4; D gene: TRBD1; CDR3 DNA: TGTGCCAGCAGCTCCCCGGGACAGGGGGCTCGGGTCTCTCATGAAAAACTGTTTTTT; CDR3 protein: CASSSPGQGARVSHEKLFF
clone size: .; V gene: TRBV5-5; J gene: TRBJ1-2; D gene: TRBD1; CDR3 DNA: TGTGCCAGCAGCTTGACTGACAGGGGGAGCTACACCTTC; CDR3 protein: CASSLTDRGSYTF
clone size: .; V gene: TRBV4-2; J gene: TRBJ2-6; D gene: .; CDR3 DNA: TGTGCCAGCAGCCAAGATCGCGGTTTCTCTGGGGCCAACGTCCTGACTTTC; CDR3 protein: CASSQDRGFSGANVLTF
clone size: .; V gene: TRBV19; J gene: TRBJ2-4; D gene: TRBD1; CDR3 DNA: TGTGCCAGTAGCGAACACAGGGGACAGGGCGGAGGAAGAATAGCCAAAAACATTCAGTACTTC; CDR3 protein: CASSEHRGQGGGRIAKNIQYF